This T cell receptor (beta chain) was retrieved from a study of post-analysis software for immune sequencing data. Overall study findings and caveats: When patients were compared with controls, five TRBV segments were more frequent, TRBV5-6, TRBV5-1 and TRBV20-1 among them. Multiple sclerosis was associated with a significant reduction in normalized Chao1 diversity relative to controls.

Libraries were made from TCR beta cDNA, and they carried unique molecular identifiers. TCRdb fed the PCR reads into MiXCR, producing one record per CDR3 protein. The sample records more than 500,000 distinct CDR3 sequences, 34% being singletons. V lost 2 bases and J 7 bases, leaving 12 bases between the germline ends. This CDR3 is 15 amino acids long. With respect to this clonotype: Its matching antigen is unknown.

The V gene is TRBV12-3 or TRBV12-4, the J gene TRBJ1-6; no clear D. The origin of this receptor is a girl aged 2-17 years with multiple sclerosis. The sample was blood. The CDR3 is CASSLPGPGNSPLHF. CDR3 nucleotide sequence: TGTGCCAGCAGTTTACCAGGACCGGGGAATTCACCCCTCCACTTT.